The 23 T cell receptor beta chains presented below share a single source sample, sequenced in a study of metastatic and nonmetastatic thyroid tumors. Through MiXCR, TCRdb re-clonotyped the PCR reads. Among around 22,000 clones, roughly a sixth were seen once, and the ten largest hold 2.5% to 3%. There were no patients who had received any treatment before thyroid surgery. Sequencing was performed on adjacent normal tissue. The receptors here all came from a male donor with papillary thyroid cancer or a benign thyroid nodule (not recorded which). Some clones in this sample may be carry-over from other donors' samples.

The table lists this clone with many counts. The gene calls are TRBV7-8 and TRBJ1-6; no definite D call. V was clipped by 5 bases and J by 3 bases, with 8 bases between them. Per the germline V gene, CDR1 is SGHVS and CDR2 is FQNEAQ. There are 14 residues in the CDR3. CDR3 in DNA: TGTGCCAGCAGCCAACGGATCTATAATTCACCCCTCCACTTT. Amino acid sequence: CASSQRIYNSPLHF.

This clone was seen repeatedly, ten times or more. V and J are TRBV7-6 and TRBJ1-1, with 7 bases aligning to TRBD1. Trimming cost V 4 bases and J 0 bases; bases outside gene matches: 5. The CDR3 is 15 residues long. The germline V gene has CDR1 SGHVS and CDR2 FNYEAQ. The CDR3 DNA is TGTGCCAGCAGCTCCAAGACAGGGCTGAACACTGAAGCTTTCTTT. Translated: CASSSKTGLNTEAFF.

This clone was seen at least ten times. V usage is TRBV10-1 and J usage is TRBJ2-1, with 7 bases that match TRBD2. Germline-derived CDR1 and CDR2 are WNHNN and SYGVQD (reference sequence). V was pared by 0 bases and J by 4 bases, with 3 bases of the junction left unmatched. There are 15 residues in the CDR3. The CDR3 loop is CASSESRTRYNEQFF. DNA for the CDR3: TGCGCCAGCAGTGAGTCTCGGACTAGGTACAATGAGCAGTTCTTC.

In its sample, this clone ranks as medium-sized. The V gene is TRBV30, the J gene TRBJ1-1; unclear D gene. The CDR3 loop spans 13 amino acids. V was shortened by 4 bases and J by 0 bases, with 9 bases between the two germline ends. Germline V gene sequence: CDR1 GTSNPN, CDR2 SVGIG (reference sequence). The CDR3 DNA reads as TGTGCCTGGATAGGGCAGCTGAACACTGAAGCTTTCTTT. Its translation is CAWIGQLNTEAFF.

There are a few counts of this clone. The chain has TRBV6-1 and TRBJ1-5, with TRBD1 as a possible D gene (5 bases). Trimming removed 2 bases at V and 10 bases at J, with 9 bases between. The CDR3 runs 12 residues. Germline V gene lookup returns CDR1 MNHNS and CDR2 SASEGT. The CDR3 loop is CASSETGGPQHF. CDR3 DNA: TGTGCCAGCAGTGAAACGGGGGGACCCCAGCATTTT.

By share, this clone ranks as medium-sized (0.01 to 0.1%). The rearrangement uses TRBV5-1 and TRBJ2-2; TRBD2 matches 8 bases. This CDR3 region has 15 residues. Per germline, CDR1 SGHRS and CDR2 YFSETQ. With 0 bases clipped from V and 3 bases from J, the junction kept 1 base outside the gene matches. CDR3 sequence: CASSLGSGDTGELFF. In DNA form, the CDR3 reads TGCGCCAGCAGCTTGGGTAGCGGGGACACCGGGGAGCTGTTTTTT.

By sample fraction, this clone is medium-sized. Other DNA sequences from this sample encode an identical CDR3 as well. V is TRBV2 and J is TRBJ2-1; 7 bases line up with TRBD2. Germline V lookup: CDR1 SNHLY, CDR2 FYNNEI. Trimming at V came to 4 bases and at J to 2 bases, leaving 5 bases not matched to a gene. This CDR3 has 15 amino acids. In DNA form, the CDR3 reads TGTGCCAGCAGTGTCGATGGGGGGGCCTACAATGAGCAGTTCTTC. Protein: CASSVDGGAYNEQFF.

With regard to this clone: A junction boundary mismatches the germline segment, possibly from a read error. Here the CDR3 reads CVSRGSNTGELFF. For the CDR3, the DNA is TGTGTCAGCAGGGGCAGTAACACCGGGGAGCTGTTTTTT. The chain has TRBV6-1 and TRBJ2-2; a possible D gene is TRBD1 (6 bases). The germline V gene encodes CDR1 MNHNS and CDR2 SASEGT. This CDR3 contains 13 residues.

The rearrangement joins TRBV6-1 to TRBJ2-3, with D hard to call. The CDR3 is made up of 12 amino acids. The V gene's germline CDR1 is MNHNS and CDR2 SASEGT. V lost 4 bases and J 6 bases, leaving 8 bases between the germline ends. CDR3 DNA: TGTGCCAGCAGTGGGCAGGTGGATACGCAGTATTTT. Its protein is CASSGQVDTQYF.

By sample share, this clone is medium-sized. The CDR3 sequence: CASSLSSGYEQYF. CDR3 nucleotides: TGTGCCAGCAGTTTATCTTCGGGGTACGAGCAGTACTTC. This chain links TRBV12-3 or TRBV12-4 with TRBJ2-7; possible D gene TRBD2, 5 bases. CDR3 length: 13 amino acids. V was trimmed by 2 bases and J by 4 bases, leaving 9 bases between them.

Regarding this clone: Mismatch with germline at one junction end may stem from a read error. The rearrangement links TRBV7-2 to TRBJ2-5; D is perhaps TRBD2 (5 bases). The CDR3 length is 13 residues. Germline-derived CDR1 and CDR2 are SGHTA and FQGNSA. The CDR3 nucleotides are TGTGCCAGTAGCGTACAGTGTAGTGAGACCCGGTACTTC. Its translation is CASSVQCSETRYF.

The table lists this clone with many counts. The gene calls are TRBV29-1 and TRBJ2-3, with D perhaps matching TRBD1 (5 bases). The CDR3 loop spans 15 amino acids. CDR1 is SQVTM and CDR2 is ANQGSEA in the germline V gene. Trimming removed 0 bases from V and 2 bases from J, with 12 bases in between. The CDR3 protein is CSVEDPQGPTDTQYF. The CDR3 DNA follows: TGCAGCGTTGAAGATCCGCAGGGTCCCACAGATACGCAGTATTTT.

The chain joins TRBV14 to TRBJ2-7, with D perhaps TRBD1 (5 bases). The CDR3 consists of 14 residues. The germline V and J ends were trimmed by 3 bases and 6 bases, with 15 bases remaining between them. Germline values: CDR1 SGHDN, CDR2 FVKESK. CDR3 nucleotides: TGTGCCAGCAGCCACCCCTGGACAAGCGTCGAGCAGTACTTC. Translation: CASSHPWTSVEQYF. Variable domain in full (rest from reference TRBV14 and TRBJ2-7): EAGVTQFPSHSVIEKGQTVTLRCDPISGHDNLYWYRRVMGKEIKFLLHFVKESKQDESGMPNNRFLAERTGGTYSTLKVQPAELEDSGVYFCASSHPWTSVEQYFGPGTRLTVT.

Comment on this clone: One end of the junction does not line up with germline, which may come from a read error. The chain employs TRBV19 and TRBJ1-4; 8 nucleotides agree with TRBD1. The CDR3 is made up of 17 amino acids. CDR1 and CDR2 (germline): LNHDA, SQIVND (reference sequence). The CDR3 reads CVSSECRGQQPNEKLFF. The CDR3 DNA sequence: TGTGTCAGTAGTGAATGCAGGGGGCAACAACCTAATGAAAAACTGTTTTTT.

Many counts were recorded for this clone. One end of the junction fails to match germline, which may point to a read error. This rearrangement joins TRBV4-3 to TRBJ2-3; D assignment may be TRBD1 or TRBD2 (6 bases each). Looked up from germline, CDR1 is LGHNA and CDR2 is YSLEER. The CDR3 length is 13 residues. Here the CDR3 DNA reads TGCGCCAGTAGCCGGGGGCGCACAGATACGCAGTATTTT. Protein product: CASSRGRTDTQYF.

The sample holds many counts of this clone. In nucleotides, the CDR3 is TGTGCCAGCAGTGAACTCCCCTCGGGGGCCGGGGAGCTGTTTTTT. It is translated as CASSELPSGAGELFF. The genes are TRBV25-1 and TRBJ2-2; D is possibly TRBD2 (6 bases). CDR1 is MGHDK, CDR2 SYGVNS, per germline. CDR3 length: 15 amino acids. Deletions cut 2 bases from V and 6 bases from J, with 13 bases between.

This clone was picked up one time. This chain uses TRBV7-3 with TRBJ2-5; D may be TRBD1 or TRBD2 (5 bases each). The V end was cut by 2 bases, the J end by 9 bases, with 19 bases between. The CDR3 consists of 15 residues. Germline loops: CDR1 SGHTA, CDR2 FQGTGA. Written as DNA, the CDR3 is TGTGCCAGCAGCTTACGAGGGGCCAGCAGGGAGTCCCAGTACTTC. Its translation: CASSLRGASRESQYF.

The count of this clone is one. The chain joins TRBV7-9 to TRBJ2-7; D is unclear. V dropped 7 bases and J dropped 2 bases, with 18 bases sitting between them. Germline CDR1 reads SEHNR; CDR2 reads FQNEAQ (reference sequence). This CDR3 is 15 amino acids long. This CDR3 reads CASIFVYRLPYEQYF. Here the CDR3 DNA reads TGTGCCAGCATCTTTGTTTATAGGTTACCCTACGAGCAGTACTTC.

This clone was counted ten times or more. This chain links TRBV5-1 with TRBJ2-2; the match to TRBD2 covers 11 bases. This CDR3 comprises 15 residues. Germline V gene data show CDR1 as SGHRS and CDR2 as YFSETQ. V lost 4 bases to trimming and J lost 6 bases; unmatched junction nucleotides: 5. This chain's CDR3 is CASSGIAGGPGELFF. The CDR3 DNA is TGCGCCAGCAGCGGGATAGCGGGAGGGCCCGGGGAGCTGTTTTTT.

This clone has more than one count but fewer than ten. Since a much larger clone is just one base distant, this may be a read error. V usage is TRBV5-4 and J usage is TRBJ2-5; D call uncertain. Germline lookup yields CDR1 SGHNT and CDR2 YYREEE (reference sequence). Trimming left V 0 bases short and J 0 bases short, with 0 bases between. The CDR3 spans 12 residues. In nucleotides, the CDR3 is TGTGCCAGCAGCTTGGACCAAGAGACCCAGTACTTC. Translation gives CASSLDQETQYF.

This clone was seen a few times. V and J are TRBV19 and TRBJ2-1; 8 positions agree with TRBD1. The germline CDR1 and CDR2 sequences are LNHDA and SQIVND (reference sequence). The CDR3 totals 15 residues. J was trimmed by 2 bases and V by 6 bases; bases with no gene match: 6. CDR3 loop: CASSDGQGPYNEQFF. The DNA for the CDR3 is TGTGCCAGTAGCGACGGACAGGGACCCTACAATGAGCAGTTCTTC.

This clone has a count of ten or more. The J gene is TRBJ2-5, the V gene TRBV28; 7 positions match TRBD1. From germline, CDR1 is MDHEN and CDR2 SYDVKM. J lost 4 bases, V lost 3 bases, and 11 bases had no gene match. The CDR3 runs to 16 residues. The CDR3 DNA is TGTGCCAGCAGTTTCCTGGACAGGTCCAAGGGAGAGACCCAGTACTTC. Translated, it gives CASSFLDRSKGETQYF.

This clone was counted at least ten times. The chain has TRBV14 and TRBJ2-3, with 8 bases aligning to TRBD2. Per germline, CDR1 SGHDN and CDR2 FVKESK. V gave up 6 bases and J gave up 1 base; unmatched junction bases: 9. The length of the CDR3 is 16 residues. CDR3 amino acids: CASSSRAGGRTDTQYF. The CDR3 bases are TGTGCCAGCAGTTCTCGGGCGGGAGGTCGCACAGATACGCAGTATTTT.